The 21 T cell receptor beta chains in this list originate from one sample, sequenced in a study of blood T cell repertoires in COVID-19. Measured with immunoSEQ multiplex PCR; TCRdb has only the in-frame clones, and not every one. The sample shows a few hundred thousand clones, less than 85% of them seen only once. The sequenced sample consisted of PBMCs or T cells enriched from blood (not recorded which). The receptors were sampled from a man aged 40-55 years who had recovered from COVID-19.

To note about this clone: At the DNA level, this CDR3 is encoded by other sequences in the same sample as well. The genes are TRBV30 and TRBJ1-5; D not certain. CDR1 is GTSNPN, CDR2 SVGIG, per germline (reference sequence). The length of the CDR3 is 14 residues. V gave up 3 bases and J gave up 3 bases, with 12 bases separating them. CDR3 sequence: CAWSAGLTNQPQHF. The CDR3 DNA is TGTGCCTGGAGCGCGGGTCTTACCAATCAGCCCCAGCATTTT.

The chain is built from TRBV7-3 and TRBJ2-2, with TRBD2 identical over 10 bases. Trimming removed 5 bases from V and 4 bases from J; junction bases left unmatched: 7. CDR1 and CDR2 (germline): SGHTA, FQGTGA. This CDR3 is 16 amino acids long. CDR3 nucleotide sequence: TGTGCCAGCAGCCTTCTAGCGGGAGCGGGCACCGGGGAGCTGTTTTTT. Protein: CASSLLAGAGTGELFF.

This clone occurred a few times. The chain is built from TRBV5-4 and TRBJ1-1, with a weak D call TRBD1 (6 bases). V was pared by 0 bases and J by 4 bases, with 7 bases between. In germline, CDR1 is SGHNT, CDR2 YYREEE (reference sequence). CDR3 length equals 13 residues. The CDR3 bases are TGTGCCAGCAGCTTGGTACAGGGCACTGAAGCTTTCTTT. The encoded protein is CASSLVQGTEAFF.

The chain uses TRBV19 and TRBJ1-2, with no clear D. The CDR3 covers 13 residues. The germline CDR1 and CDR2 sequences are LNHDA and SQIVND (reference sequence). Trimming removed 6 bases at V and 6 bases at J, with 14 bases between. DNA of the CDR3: TGTGCCAGTAGCCCGTTTTGGAGCCATGGCTACACCTTC. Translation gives CASSPFWSHGYTF.

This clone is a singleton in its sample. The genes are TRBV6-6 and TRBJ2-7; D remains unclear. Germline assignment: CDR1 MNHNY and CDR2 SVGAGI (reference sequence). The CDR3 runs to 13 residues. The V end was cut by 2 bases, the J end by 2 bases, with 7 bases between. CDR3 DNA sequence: TGTGCCAGCAGTTACGCCTCGGCCTACGAGCAGTACTTC. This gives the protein CASSYASAYEQYF.

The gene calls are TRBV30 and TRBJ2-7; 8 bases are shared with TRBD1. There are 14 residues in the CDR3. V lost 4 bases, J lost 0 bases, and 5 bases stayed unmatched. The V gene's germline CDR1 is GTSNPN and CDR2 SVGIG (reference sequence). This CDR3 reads CAWTWTGSSYEQYF. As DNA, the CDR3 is TGTGCCTGGACCTGGACAGGGAGCTCCTACGAGCAGTACTTC.

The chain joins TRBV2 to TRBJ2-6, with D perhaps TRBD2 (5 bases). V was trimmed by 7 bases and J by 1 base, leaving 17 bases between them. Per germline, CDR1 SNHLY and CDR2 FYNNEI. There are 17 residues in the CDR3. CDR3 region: CASMSGSVHSGANVLTF. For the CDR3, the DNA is TGTGCCAGCATGTCGGGGTCGGTCCATTCTGGGGCCAACGTCCTGACTTTC.

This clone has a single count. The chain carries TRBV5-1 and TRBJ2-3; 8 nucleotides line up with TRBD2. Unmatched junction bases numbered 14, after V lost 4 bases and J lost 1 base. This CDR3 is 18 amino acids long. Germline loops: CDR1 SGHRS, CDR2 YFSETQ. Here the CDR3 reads CASSRRSGTSVRTDTQYF. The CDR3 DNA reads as TGCGCCAGCAGCCGTAGATCCGGGACTAGTGTTCGCACAGATACGCAGTATTTT.

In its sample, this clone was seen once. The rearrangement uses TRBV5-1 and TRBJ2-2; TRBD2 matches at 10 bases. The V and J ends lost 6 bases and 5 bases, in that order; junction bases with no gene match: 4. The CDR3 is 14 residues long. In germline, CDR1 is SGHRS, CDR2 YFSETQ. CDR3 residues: CASKASGSTGELFF. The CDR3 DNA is TGCGCCAGCAAGGCTAGCGGGAGTACCGGGGAGCTGTTTTTT. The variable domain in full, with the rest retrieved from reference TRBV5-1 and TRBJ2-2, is KAGVTQTPRYLIKTRGQQVTLSCSPISGHRSVSWYQQTPGQGLQFLFEYFSETQRNKGNFPGRFSGRQFSNSRSEMNVSTLELGDSALYLCASKASGSTGELFFGEGSRLTVL.

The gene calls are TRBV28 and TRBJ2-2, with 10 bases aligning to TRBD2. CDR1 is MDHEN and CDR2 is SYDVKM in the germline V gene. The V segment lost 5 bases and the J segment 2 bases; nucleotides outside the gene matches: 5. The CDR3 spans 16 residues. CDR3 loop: CASSPSGSKNTGELFF. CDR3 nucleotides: TGTGCCAGCAGTCCTAGCGGGAGTAAAAACACCGGGGAGCTGTTTTTT. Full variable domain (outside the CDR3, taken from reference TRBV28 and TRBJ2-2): DVKVTQSSRYLVKRTGEKVFLECVQDMDHENMFWYRQDPGLGLRLIYFSYDVKMKEKGDIPEGYSVSREKKERFSLILESASTNQTSMYLCASSPSGSKNTGELFFGEGSRLTVL.

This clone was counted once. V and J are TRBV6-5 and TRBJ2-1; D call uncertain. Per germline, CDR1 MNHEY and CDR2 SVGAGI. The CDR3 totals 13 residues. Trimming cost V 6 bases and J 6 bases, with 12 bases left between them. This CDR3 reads CASRTGNLNEQFF. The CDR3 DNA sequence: TGTGCCAGCAGGACTGGAAACCTCAATGAGCAGTTCTTC.

The CDR3 here is CATSDSQGMGLFGYTF. For the CDR3, the DNA is TGTGCCACCAGTGATTCACAGGGGATGGGTCTATTTGGCTACACCTTC. V gene TRBV24-1 combines with J gene TRBJ1-2; 7 positions agree with TRBD1. The J segment lost 7 bases and the V segment lost 2 bases, leaving 12 bases of the junction unmatched. The CDR3 spans 16 residues. The germline V gene encodes CDR1 KGHDR and CDR2 SFDVKD.

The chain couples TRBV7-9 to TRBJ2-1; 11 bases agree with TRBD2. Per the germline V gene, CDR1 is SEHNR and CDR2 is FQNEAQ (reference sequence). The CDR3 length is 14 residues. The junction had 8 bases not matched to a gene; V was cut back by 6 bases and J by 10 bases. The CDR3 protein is CASRTSGMSGEQFF. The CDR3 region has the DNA TGTGCCAGCAGGACTAGCGGGATGTCAGGCGAGCAGTTCTTC.

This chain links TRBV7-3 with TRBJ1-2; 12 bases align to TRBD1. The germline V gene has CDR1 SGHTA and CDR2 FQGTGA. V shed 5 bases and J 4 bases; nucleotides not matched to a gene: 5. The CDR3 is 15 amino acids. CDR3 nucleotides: TGTGCCAGCAGCGCCGGGACAGGGGGCGCCTATGGCTACACCTTC. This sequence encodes CASSAGTGGAYGYTF.

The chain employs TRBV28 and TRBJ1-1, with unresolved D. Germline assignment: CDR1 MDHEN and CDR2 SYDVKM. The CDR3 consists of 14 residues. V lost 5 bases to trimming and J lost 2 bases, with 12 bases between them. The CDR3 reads CASSLTRGNTEAFF. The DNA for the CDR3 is TGTGCCAGCAGTCTAACCCGGGGTAACACTGAAGCTTTCTTT.

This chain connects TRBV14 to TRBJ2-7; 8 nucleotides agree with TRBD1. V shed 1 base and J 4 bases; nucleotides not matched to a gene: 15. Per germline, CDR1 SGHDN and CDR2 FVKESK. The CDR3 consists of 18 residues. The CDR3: CASSQADRGVGWAYEQYF. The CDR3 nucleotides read TGTGCCAGCAGCCAAGCTGACAGGGGCGTGGGCTGGGCGTACGAGCAGTACTTC.

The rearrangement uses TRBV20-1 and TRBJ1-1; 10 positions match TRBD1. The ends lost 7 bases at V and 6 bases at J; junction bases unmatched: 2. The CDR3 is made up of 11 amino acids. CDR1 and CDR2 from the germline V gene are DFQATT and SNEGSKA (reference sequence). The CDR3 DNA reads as TGCAGTGGGGACAGGGGATCTGAAGCTTTCTTT. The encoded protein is CSGDRGSEAFF.

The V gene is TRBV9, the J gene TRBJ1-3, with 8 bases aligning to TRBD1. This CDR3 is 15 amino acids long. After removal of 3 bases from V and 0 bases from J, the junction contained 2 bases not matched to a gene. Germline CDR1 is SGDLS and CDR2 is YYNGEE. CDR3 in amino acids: CASSGTGGSGNTIYF. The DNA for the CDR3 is TGTGCCAGCAGCGGAACAGGGGGCTCTGGAAACACCATATATTTT.

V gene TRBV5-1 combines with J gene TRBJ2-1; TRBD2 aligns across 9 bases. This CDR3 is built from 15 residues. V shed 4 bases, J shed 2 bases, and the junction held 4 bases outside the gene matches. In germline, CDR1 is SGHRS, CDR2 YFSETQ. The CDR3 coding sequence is TGCGCCAGCAGCCTGGAGCGGGAGGCCTACAATGAGCAGTTCTTC. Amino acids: CASSLEREAYNEQFF.

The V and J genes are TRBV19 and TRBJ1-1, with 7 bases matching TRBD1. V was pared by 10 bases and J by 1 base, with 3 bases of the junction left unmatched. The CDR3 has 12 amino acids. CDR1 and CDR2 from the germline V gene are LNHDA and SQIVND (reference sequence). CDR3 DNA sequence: TGTGCCACCCGACAGGGGAACACTGAAGCTTTCTTT. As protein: CATRQGNTEAFF.

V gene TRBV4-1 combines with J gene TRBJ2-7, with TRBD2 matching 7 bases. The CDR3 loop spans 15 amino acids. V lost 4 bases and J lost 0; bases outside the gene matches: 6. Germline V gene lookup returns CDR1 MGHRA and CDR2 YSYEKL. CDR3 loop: CASSLRLAVSYEQYF. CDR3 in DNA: TGCGCCAGCAGCCTGAGACTAGCCGTCTCCTACGAGCAGTACTTC.